The 26 T cell receptor beta chains below all came from one sample that was sequenced in a study of blood T cell repertoires in COVID-19. Some clones are missing from TCRdb's copy, which holds only in-frame ones; the method was immunoSEQ multiplex PCR. The table has 500,000 to 600,000 clones, approximately 91% seen once; the top ten hold roughly 7.4%. The sample was peripheral blood. These receptor sequences come from a woman aged 45-59 years with COVID-19, enrolled during active disease.

This chain links TRBV10-2 with TRBJ1-4; D unresolved. The V gene's germline CDR1 is WSHSY and CDR2 SAAADI. CDR3 length: 14 amino acids. V lost 3 bases to trimming and J lost 1 base, with 6 bases between them. CDR3 in amino acids: CASSDAGTNEKLFF. CDR3 coding DNA: TGCGCCAGCAGTGATGCGGGAACTAATGAAAAACTGTTTTTT.

The rearrangement uses TRBV24-1 and TRBJ2-2; 7 nucleotides align to TRBD2. The CDR3 extends over 16 amino acids. CDR1 is KGHDR and CDR2 is SFDVKD in the germline V gene. Losses at the gene ends were 2 bases for V and 1 base for J; bases not matched to a gene: 3. CDR3 sequence reads: CATSDWGGLNTGELFF. CDR3 nucleotide sequence: TGTGCCACCAGTGATTGGGGGGGATTGAACACCGGGGAGCTGTTTTTT.

This chain links TRBV27 with TRBJ1-2; D is ambiguous. Trimming cost V 2 bases and J 8 bases, with 12 bases left between them. The V gene's germline CDR1 is MNHEY and CDR2 SMNVEV (reference sequence). CDR3 length: 13 residues. The CDR3 sequence: CASSLPGLEGYTF. The CDR3 DNA sequence: TGTGCCAGCAGTTTACCCGGACTTGAGGGCTACACCTTC.

CDR3 DNA: TGCGCCATCTCCTCCGGGACAGGGGCCTACGAGCAGTACTTC. Amino acid sequence: CAISSGTGAYEQYF. The V gene is TRBV10-2, the J gene TRBJ2-7; 10 positions agree with TRBD1. J lost 2 bases, V lost 10 bases, and 8 bases had no gene match. Germline assignment: CDR1 WSHSY and CDR2 SAAADI. The CDR3 has 14 residues.

This sequence joins TRBV5-5 and TRBJ2-3; D gene unclear. V lost 2 bases and J lost 2, with 12 bases in between. The CDR3 consists of 15 residues. Germline values: CDR1 SGHKS, CDR2 YYEKEE (reference sequence). The CDR3 DNA reads as TGTGCCAGCAGCTTAGCAACTACAAACACAGATACGCAGTATTTT. Its translation is CASSLATTNTDTQYF.

The J gene is TRBJ1-5, the V gene TRBV30; D gene uncertain. Trimming left V 1 base short and J 4 bases short, with 11 bases between. Germline V gene sequence: CDR1 GTSNPN, CDR2 SVGIG (reference sequence). The CDR3 has 14 amino acids. The DNA of the CDR3 is TGTGCCTGGAGTGCCGGTACGGGGAATCAGCCCCAGCATTTT. Amino acid sequence: CAWSAGTGNQPQHF.

This clone came up once. V usage is TRBV5-1 and J usage is TRBJ1-3; D not resolved. The length of the CDR3 is 15 residues. V dropped 0 bases and J dropped 0 bases, with 7 bases sitting between them. Germline CDR1 is SGHRS and CDR2 is YFSETQ. CDR3 nucleotides: TGCGCCAGCAGCTTGGATTCAGTCTCTGGAAACACCATATATTTT. Amino acid sequence: CASSLDSVSGNTIYF.

The rearrangement links TRBV25-1 to TRBJ1-4; possibly TRBD1 for D (6 bases). V was trimmed by 6 bases and J by 4 bases, leaving 12 bases between them. The CDR3 has 14 amino acids. The V gene's germline CDR1 is MGHDK and CDR2 SYGVNS. The CDR3 sequence: CASSLGQSNEKLFF. The CDR3 DNA follows: TGTGCCAGCAGCCTAGGACAGAGTAATGAAAAACTGTTTTTT.

This chain links TRBV5-6 with TRBJ1-6, with 8 positions matching TRBD1. Unmatched junction bases numbered 3, after V lost 1 base and J lost 0 bases. Germline V CDR1 and CDR2: SGHDT, YYEEEE. This CDR3 has 17 residues. The CDR3 region has the DNA TGTGCCAGCAGCTTGTACAGGGGGAACTCCTATAATTCACCCCTCCACTTT. Encoded protein: CASSLYRGNSYNSPLHF.

The chain carries TRBV5-1 and TRBJ2-3; D is ambiguous. CDR1 and CDR2 from the germline V gene are SGHRS and YFSETQ. This CDR3 contains 14 residues. V gave up 0 bases and J gave up 2 bases, with 7 bases separating them. The CDR3 DNA follows: TGCGCCAGCAGCTTGGGGCTCACCACAGATACGCAGTATTTT. Protein product: CASSLGLTTDTQYF. The full variable domain, with the rest looked up from reference TRBV5-1 and TRBJ2-3, is KAGVTQTPRYLIKTRGQQVTLSCSPISGHRSVSWYQQTPGQGLQFLFEYFSETQRNKGNFPGRFSGRQFSNSRSEMNVSTLELGDSALYLCASSLGLTTDTQYFGPGTRLTVL.

The genes are TRBV5-4 and TRBJ1-4; D is undetermined. Germline V gene lookup returns CDR1 SGHNT and CDR2 YYREEE (reference sequence). The CDR3 loop spans 14 amino acids. Trimming stripped 2 bases from V and 8 bases from J, with 13 bases between. Here the CDR3 DNA reads TGTGCCAGCAGCTTCTCGAAGGGAGGAGAAAAACTGTTTTTT. Protein: CASSFSKGGEKLFF.

The genes are TRBV28 and TRBJ2-1; D not resolved. Germline loops: CDR1 MDHEN, CDR2 SYDVKM. This CDR3 has 15 residues. V was cut by 6 bases and J by 4 bases, with 16 bases left in between. DNA of the CDR3: TGTGCCAGCAGGTTGGGCATGACCGGTTACAATGAGCAGTTCTTC. Its translation: CASRLGMTGYNEQFF.

The chain uses TRBV2 and TRBJ2-7; 7 bases align to TRBD1. V was clipped by 1 base and J by 5 bases; unmatched bases: 5. The CDR3 totals 14 residues. CDR1 SNHLY and CDR2 FYNNEI come from the germline V gene. The CDR3 protein is CASSEDRGSNEQYF. The CDR3 region has the DNA TGTGCCAGCAGTGAAGACAGGGGAAGCAACGAGCAGTACTTC. Based on the CDR3 plus reference TRBV2 and TRBJ2-7, the full variable domain is EPEVTQTPSHQVTQMGQEVILRCVPISNHLYFYWYRQILGQKVEFLVSFYNNEISEKSEIFDDQFSVERPDGSNFTLKIRSTKLEDSAMYFCASSEDRGSNEQYFGPGTRLTVT.

The chain is built from TRBV18 and TRBJ2-2; tentatively, D is TRBD1 (6 bases). The germline V gene encodes CDR1 KGHSH and CDR2 LQKENI. The CDR3 consists of 15 residues. Deletions cut 3 bases from V and 4 bases from J, with 12 bases between. The DNA of the CDR3 is TGTGCCAGCTCACCTCAACAGGGCTCCACCGGGGAGCTGTTTTTT. It codes for CASSPQQGSTGELFF.

The chain joins TRBV6-5 to TRBJ2-1, with TRBD2 matching over 10 bases. CDR3 size: 14 residues. Germline loops: CDR1 MNHEY, CDR2 SVGAGI. Trimming removed 10 bases from V and 7 bases from J; junction bases left unmatched: 10. The CDR3 region is CATKAGGPPNEQFF. CDR3 DNA: TGTGCCACCAAAGCGGGGGGGCCTCCAAATGAGCAGTTCTTC.

The chain has TRBV28 and TRBJ2-3; no definite D call. V was trimmed by 3 bases and J by 6 bases, leaving 7 bases between them. Germline V gives CDR1 MDHEN, CDR2 SYDVKM. This CDR3 spans 12 amino acids. This chain's CDR3 is CASSLESDTQYF. For the CDR3, the DNA is TGTGCCAGCAGTTTGGAGTCCGATACGCAGTATTTT.

The CDR3 DNA sequence: TGTGCCATTGCAGGCTCTCCTAACTCTGGAAACACCATATATTTT. It translates to CAIAGSPNSGNTIYF. V and J are TRBV10-3 and TRBJ1-3; D is ambiguous. Germline values: CDR1 ENHRY, CDR2 SYGVKD. This CDR3 contains 15 residues. V was shortened by 9 bases and J by 0 bases, with 15 bases between the two germline ends.

This sequence joins TRBV30 and TRBJ1-2, with a weak D call TRBD1 (5 bases). The CDR3 length is 14 residues. The V gene lost 8 bases and the J gene lost 0 bases, with 16 bases spanning the gap. Germline CDR1 reads GTSNPN; CDR2 reads SVGIG (reference sequence). CDR3 bases: TGTGCCCGACGTGGGGCCCTAGCTAACTATGGCTACACCTTC. This gives the protein CARRGALANYGYTF. Full variable domain (rest looked up from reference TRBV30 and TRBJ1-2): SQTIHQWPATLVQPVGSPLSLECTVEGTSNPNLYWYRQAAGRGLQLLFYSVGIGQISSEVPQNLSASRPQDRQFILSSKKLLLSDSGFYLCARRGALANYGYTFGSGTRLTVV.

This clone was found a few times. The V and J genes are TRBV9 and TRBJ1-1; 11 bases line up with TRBD1. The V and J ends lost 3 bases and 8 bases, in that order; junction bases with no gene match: 9. The V gene's germline CDR1 is SGDLS and CDR2 YYNGEE. This CDR3 is 15 amino acids long. The CDR3 DNA reads TGTGCCAGCAGCGCCCCGGGACAGGGGGGGTGGGAAGCTTTCTTT. This gives the protein CASSAPGQGGWEAFF. Full variable domain (rest looked up from reference TRBV9 and TRBJ1-1): DSGVTQTPKHLITATGQRVTLRCSPRSGDLSVYWYQQSLDQGLQFLIQYYNGEERAKGNILERFSAQQFPDLHSELNLSSLELGDSALYFCASSAPGQGGWEAFFGQGTRLTVV.

The chain couples TRBV5-4 to TRBJ2-2; 9 nucleotides agree with TRBD2. This CDR3 comprises 16 residues. Germline V gives CDR1 SGHNT, CDR2 YYREEE (reference sequence). With V trimmed by 4 bases and J by 7 bases, 11 bases remained unmatched. CDR3 DNA sequence: TGTGCCAGCAGCCCTAATCTAGCGGGGTCGGGCGGGGAGCTGTTTTTT. It is translated as CASSPNLAGSGGELFF.

V is TRBV5-1 and J is TRBJ2-1, with D possibly being TRBD1 (5 bases). The V gene lost 0 bases and the J gene lost 3 bases, with 19 bases spanning the gap. The germline V gene has CDR1 SGHRS and CDR2 YFSETQ. The CDR3 runs 18 residues. The CDR3 coding sequence is TGCGCCAGCAGCTTGGATGGGGCCTATTTGAAGGGCTACAATGAGCAGTTCTTC. It codes for CASSLDGAYLKGYNEQFF.

J is TRBJ1-5 and V is TRBV15; a weak D match, TRBD1 (5 bases). The V end lost 9 bases, the J end lost 1 base, and 22 bases lay between the germline ends. This CDR3 is 17 amino acids long. Germline V CDR1 and CDR2: LNHNV, YYDKDF (reference sequence). CDR3 residues: CATTGREKVKSNQPQHF. CDR3 DNA sequence: TGTGCCACGACGGGCAGGGAAAAAGTGAAGAGCAATCAGCCCCAGCATTTT.

The rearrangement joins TRBV6-4 to TRBJ1-2; 10 bases agree with TRBD1. Unmatched junction bases numbered 6, after V lost 6 bases and J lost 8 bases. The length of the CDR3 is 13 residues. CDR1 and CDR2 (germline): MRHNA, SNTAGT. In DNA form, the CDR3 reads TGTGCCAGCAGGGGACAGGGGTCAGGAGGCTACACCTTC. This encodes CASRGQGSGGYTF.

Concerning this clone itself: At the DNA level, this CDR3 is encoded by other sequences in the same sample as well. The V call is TRBV30, the J call TRBJ1-2; 7 bases map to TRBD1. V lost 2 bases and J lost 7; bases outside the gene matches: 1. The V gene's germline CDR1 is GTSNPN and CDR2 SVGIG (reference sequence). The CDR3 totals 11 residues. The CDR3 protein is CAWSPGGGYTF. In DNA, the CDR3 is TGTGCCTGGAGTCCAGGGGGTGGCTACACCTTC.

The V call is TRBV9, the J call TRBJ2-1, with D tentatively TRBD2 (7 bases). The CDR3 spans 13 residues. Germline V gene data show CDR1 as SGDLS and CDR2 as YYNGEE. Between the trimmed V and J ends, which lost 1 base and 9 bases, there was a span of 11 bases. CDR3 protein: CASSVKGGGEQFF. The DNA of the CDR3 is TGTGCCAGCAGCGTAAAGGGAGGGGGTGAGCAGTTCTTC.

DNA of the CDR3: TGTGCCAGCAGTTTAATGAGGGCCGGGGAGCAGTACTTC. This gives the protein CASSLMRAGEQYF. The V gene is TRBV12-3 or TRBV12-4, the J gene TRBJ2-7, with a possible D match to TRBD2 (5 bases). The CDR3 has 13 amino acids. The germline V and J ends were trimmed by 2 bases and 7 bases, with 12 bases remaining between them.